This is a list of T cell receptor beta chains from one sample in a study of PD-1 blockade in classical Hodgkin lymphoma. Method: immunoSEQ multiplex PCR; TCRdb's copy keeps in-frame clones and lacks some. Counted here are about 98,000 clones, about nine tenths occurring once; the ten biggest clones make up less than 3.5%. This sample comprised peripheral blood mononuclear cells (PBMCs), obtained at baseline. These receptors were obtained from a human donor with classical Hodgkin lymphoma. CDR3s include the opening cysteine and the closing phenylalanine or tryptophan. D genes are given only for firm matches. Where a row states a size, it is once, few, many or the class of an expanded clone; other rows omit it.

V	D	J	size	CDR3	DNA
TRBV19	TRBD1	TRBJ1-5	-	CASRRKGTVSNQPQHF	TGTGCCAGTAGGCGAAAAGGGACAGTGAGCAATCAGCCCCAGCATTTT
TRBV28	-	TRBJ1-1	-	CASLPGSLSLTAFF	TGTGCCAGCCTCCCGGGCAGCCTGTCACTGACAGCTTTCTTT
TRBV9	-	TRBJ2-2	-	CASSVDPAGLRTGELFF	TGTGCCAGCAGCGTAGACCCCGCAGGGCTACGGACCGGGGAGCTGTTTTTT
TRBV28	TRBD1	TRBJ2-4	-	CASSLLDRENIQYF	TGTGCCAGCAGTTTACTGGACAGGGAAAACATTCAGTACTTC
TRBV19	-	TRBJ2-7	-	CASSNGRAEQYF	TGTGCCAGTAGTAACGGTAGGGCCGAGCAGTACTTC
TRBV27	-	TRBJ1-5	-	CASSLFSWAQPQHF	TGTGCCAGCAGTTTATTTTCTTGGGCTCAGCCCCAGCATTTT
TRBV19	TRBD1	TRBJ2-7	once	CASSIAPTPGTGSRHEQYF	TGTGCCAGTAGTATAGCCCCCACCCCCGGGACAGGGAGTCGCCACGAGCAGTACTTC
TRBV6-6	-	TRBJ2-7	-	CASSYSSRAHYEQYF	TGTGCCAGCAGTTACTCGAGTCGGGCTCACTACGAGCAGTACTTC
TRBV2	-	TRBJ1-2	-	CASTRQNPYGYTF	TGTGCCAGCACACGACAGAATCCCTATGGCTACACCTTC
TRBV7-7	-	TRBJ2-3	-	CASSSSASTDTQYF	TGTGCCAGCAGCTCTAGCGCTAGCACAGATACGCAGTATTTT